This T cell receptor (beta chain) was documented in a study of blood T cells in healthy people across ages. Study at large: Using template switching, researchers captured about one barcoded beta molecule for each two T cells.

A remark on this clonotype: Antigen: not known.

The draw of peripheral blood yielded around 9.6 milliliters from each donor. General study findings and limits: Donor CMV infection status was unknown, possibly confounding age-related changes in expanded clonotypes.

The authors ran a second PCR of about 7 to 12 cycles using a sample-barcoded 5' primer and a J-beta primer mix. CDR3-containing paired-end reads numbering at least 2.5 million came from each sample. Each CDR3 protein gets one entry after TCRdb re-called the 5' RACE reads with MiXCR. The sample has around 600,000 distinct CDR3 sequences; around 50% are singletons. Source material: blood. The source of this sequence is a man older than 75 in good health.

CDR3 loop: CSARPPGQGMYEQYF. CDR3 nucleotide sequence: TGCAGTGCTAGGCCCCCGGGACAGGGGATGTACGAGCAGTACTTC. This sequence joins TRBV20-1 and TRBJ2-4, with TRBD1 matching 10 bases. The J call could be wrong; TRBJ2-7 is a better fit for the DNA end. CDR3 length: 15 residues. CDR1 and CDR2 from the germline V gene are DFQATT and SNEGSKA (reference sequence).